This TCR beta chain was retrieved from a study of shared clonotypes between healthy human individuals. Details on this clone: Its antigen is as yet unknown.

Several immunoSEQ plates received, in even portions, the genomic DNA of each subset. The data were produced by immunoSEQ multiplex PCR, yet TCRdb's version contains in-frame clones alone and is incomplete. The sample yields millions of clones, roughly 94% seen once. General study findings and limits: Sharing of clonotypes among donors was expected to vary with sequencing depth.

Trimming took 5 bases from V and 2 from J; bases not matched to a gene: 7. In germline, CDR1 is MNHNS, CDR2 SASEGT. The CDR3 covers 15 residues. This clonotype was sampled from a man aged 18 to 35 in good health. The sample consisted of naive CD4+ T cells sorted from blood. Stated subset: CD45RA+ positively selected. V usage is TRBV6-1 and J usage is TRBJ2-5, with 8 positions matching TRBD2. In nucleotides, the CDR3 is TGTGCCAGCAGTCGAGCGGGAGAAGGGCAAGAGACCCAGTACTTC. Its translation is CASSRAGEGQETQYF.